This T cell receptor beta chain emerged from a study of blood T cell repertoires in COVID-19. Overall study: There were acute and convalescent COVID-19 samples, and they came from the United States, Italy and Spain. From T cells, B-cell-depleted T cells, or PBMCs came the material, which was cDNA or gDNA.

Authors' processing steps: For nucleated cells, counts were estimated from reference gene primer amplification. The repertoire was sequenced with immunoSEQ multiplex PCR; TCRdb's copy has only in-frame clones and lacks some. The D gene and trimming were derived from the DNA, and the V and J assignments and clone size from that table. The profile shows 200,000 or so clones, approximately 87% of them singletons. The V segment lost 2 bases and the J segment 5 bases; nucleotides outside the gene matches: 7. The length of the CDR3 is 15 residues. Germline V lookup: CDR1 KGHDR, CDR2 SFDVKD. The TCR sequence derives from a woman between 65 and 79 years old with acute or convalescent COVID-19. Sequencing input: peripheral blood. The gene calls are TRBV24-1 and TRBJ2-5; 7 bases fit TRBD1. The CDR3 bases are TGTGCCACCAGTGATTCAACAGGGGATGGGGAGACCCAGTACTTC. Translated: CATSDSTGDGETQYF.